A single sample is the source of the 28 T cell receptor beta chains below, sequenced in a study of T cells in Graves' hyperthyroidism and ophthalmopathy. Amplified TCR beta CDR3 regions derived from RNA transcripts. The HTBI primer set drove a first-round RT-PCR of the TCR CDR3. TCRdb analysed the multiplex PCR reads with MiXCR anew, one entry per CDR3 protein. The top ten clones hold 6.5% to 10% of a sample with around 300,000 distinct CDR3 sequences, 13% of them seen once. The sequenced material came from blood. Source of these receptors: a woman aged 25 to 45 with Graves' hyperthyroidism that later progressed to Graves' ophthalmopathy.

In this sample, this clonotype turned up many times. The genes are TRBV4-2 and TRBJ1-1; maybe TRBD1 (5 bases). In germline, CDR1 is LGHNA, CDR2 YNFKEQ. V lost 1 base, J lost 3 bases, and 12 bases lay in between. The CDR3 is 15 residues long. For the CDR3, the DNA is TGTGCCAGCAGCCAAGGAGCAGGGTCAGACACTGAAGCTTTCTTT. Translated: CASSQGAGSDTEAFF.

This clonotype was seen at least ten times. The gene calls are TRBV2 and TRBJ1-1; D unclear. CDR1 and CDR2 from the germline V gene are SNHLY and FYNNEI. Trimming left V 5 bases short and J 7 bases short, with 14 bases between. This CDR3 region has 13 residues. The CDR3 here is CASSSEMGIEAFF. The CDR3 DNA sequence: TGTGCCAGCAGTAGTGAAATGGGGATTGAAGCTTTCTTT.

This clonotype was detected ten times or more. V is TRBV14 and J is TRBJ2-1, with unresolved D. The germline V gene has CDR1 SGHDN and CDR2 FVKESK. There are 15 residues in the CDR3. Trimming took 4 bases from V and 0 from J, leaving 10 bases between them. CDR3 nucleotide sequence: TGTGCCAGCAGCCTAACGGCCGGCTCCTACAATGAGCAGTTCTTC. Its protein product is CASSLTAGSYNEQFF.

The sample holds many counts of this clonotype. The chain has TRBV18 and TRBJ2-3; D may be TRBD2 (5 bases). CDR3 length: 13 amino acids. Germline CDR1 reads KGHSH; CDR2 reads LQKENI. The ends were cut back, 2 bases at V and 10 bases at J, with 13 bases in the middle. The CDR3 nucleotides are TGTGCCAGCTCACCAAACGGAGGAGACCCGCAGTATTTT. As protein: CASSPNGGDPQYF.

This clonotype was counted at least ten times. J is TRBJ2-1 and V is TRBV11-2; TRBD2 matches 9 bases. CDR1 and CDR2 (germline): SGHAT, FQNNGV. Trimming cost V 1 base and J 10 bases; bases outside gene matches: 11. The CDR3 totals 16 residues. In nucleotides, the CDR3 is TGTGCCAGCAGCTTAGCTGGTGGGTTGGCGGGAGGGGAGCAGTTCTTC. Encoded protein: CASSLAGGLAGGEQFF.

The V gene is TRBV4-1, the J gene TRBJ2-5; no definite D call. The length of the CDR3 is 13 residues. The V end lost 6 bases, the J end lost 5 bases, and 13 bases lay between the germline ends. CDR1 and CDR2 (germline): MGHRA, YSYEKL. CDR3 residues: CASRPSVQETQYF. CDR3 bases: TGCGCCAGCAGGCCATCCGTCCAGGAGACCCAGTACTTC.

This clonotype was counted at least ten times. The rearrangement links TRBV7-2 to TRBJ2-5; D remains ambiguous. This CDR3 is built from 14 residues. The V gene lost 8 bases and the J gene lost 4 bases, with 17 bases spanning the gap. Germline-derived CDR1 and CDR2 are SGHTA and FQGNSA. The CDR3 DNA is TGTGCCAGCCGCCTTAGCTTAGGGTTAGAGACCCAGTACTTC. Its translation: CASRLSLGLETQYF.

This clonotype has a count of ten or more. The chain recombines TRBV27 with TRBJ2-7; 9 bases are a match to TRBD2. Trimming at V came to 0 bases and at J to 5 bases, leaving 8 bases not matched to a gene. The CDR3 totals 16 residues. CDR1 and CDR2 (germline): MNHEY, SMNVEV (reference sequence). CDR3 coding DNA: TGTGCCAGCAGTTTATCCGGACTAGCGCAGACCCACGAGCAGTACTTC. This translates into CASSLSGLAQTHEQYF.

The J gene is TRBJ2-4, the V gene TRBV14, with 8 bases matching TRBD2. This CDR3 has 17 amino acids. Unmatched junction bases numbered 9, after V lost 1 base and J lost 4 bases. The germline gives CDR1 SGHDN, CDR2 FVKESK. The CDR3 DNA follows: TGTGCCAGCAGCCAAGTCCGTCCTAGCGGGTTTAAAAACATTCAGTACTTC. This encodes CASSQVRPSGFKNIQYF.

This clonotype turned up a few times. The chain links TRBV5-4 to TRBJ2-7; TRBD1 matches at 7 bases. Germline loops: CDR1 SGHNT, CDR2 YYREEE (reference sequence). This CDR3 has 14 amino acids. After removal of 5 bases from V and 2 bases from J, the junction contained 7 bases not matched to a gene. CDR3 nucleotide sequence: TGTGCCAGCAGGTACAGACAGGGACCCTACGAGCAGTACTTC. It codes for CASRYRQGPYEQYF.

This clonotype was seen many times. The CDR3 DNA sequence: TGCAGTGCTAGACAGCGAAAGGATGTCTACACCTTC. This sequence encodes CSARQRKDVYTF. This rearrangement joins TRBV20-1 to TRBJ1-2; D is unclear. The germline V gene encodes CDR1 DFQATT and CDR2 SNEGSKA (reference sequence). V gave up 2 bases and J gave up 10 bases, with 14 bases separating them. This CDR3 has 12 residues.

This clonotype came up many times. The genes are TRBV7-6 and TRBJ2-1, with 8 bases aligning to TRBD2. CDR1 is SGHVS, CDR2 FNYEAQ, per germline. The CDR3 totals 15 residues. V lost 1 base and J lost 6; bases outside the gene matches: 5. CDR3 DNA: TGTGCCAGCAGCTTAGTAGCGGGACTTGTCAATGAGCAGTTCTTC. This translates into CASSLVAGLVNEQFF.

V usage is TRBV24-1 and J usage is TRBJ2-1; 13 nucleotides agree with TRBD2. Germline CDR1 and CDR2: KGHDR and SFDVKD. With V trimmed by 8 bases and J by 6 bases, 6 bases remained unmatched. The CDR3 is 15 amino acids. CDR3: CATTRTSGSFNEQFF. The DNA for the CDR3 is TGTGCCACCACCAGGACTAGCGGGAGCTTCAATGAGCAGTTCTTC.

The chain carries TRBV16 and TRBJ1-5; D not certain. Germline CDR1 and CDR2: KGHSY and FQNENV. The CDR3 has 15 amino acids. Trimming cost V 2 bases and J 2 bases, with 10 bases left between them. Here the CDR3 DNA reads TGTGCCAGCAGCCAACCGGAAGCCGGCAATCAGCCCCAGCATTTT. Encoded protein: CASSQPEAGNQPQHF.

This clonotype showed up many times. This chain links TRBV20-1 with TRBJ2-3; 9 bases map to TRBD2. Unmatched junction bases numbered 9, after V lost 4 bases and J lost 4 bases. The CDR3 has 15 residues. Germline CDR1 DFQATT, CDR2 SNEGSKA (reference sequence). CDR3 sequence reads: CSATTRAGGADTQYF. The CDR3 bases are TGCAGTGCTACTACTCGGGCGGGAGGGGCAGATACGCAGTATTTT.

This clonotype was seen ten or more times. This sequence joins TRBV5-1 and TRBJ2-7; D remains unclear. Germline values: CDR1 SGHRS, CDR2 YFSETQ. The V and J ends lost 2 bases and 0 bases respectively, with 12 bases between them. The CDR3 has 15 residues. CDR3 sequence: CASSFATLSSYEQYF. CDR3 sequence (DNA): TGCGCCAGCAGCTTTGCGACACTAAGCTCCTACGAGCAGTACTTC.

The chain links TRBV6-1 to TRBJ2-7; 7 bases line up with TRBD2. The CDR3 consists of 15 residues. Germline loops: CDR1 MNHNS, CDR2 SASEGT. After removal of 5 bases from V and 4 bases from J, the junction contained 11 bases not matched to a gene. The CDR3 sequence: CASSYGGGPKYEQYF. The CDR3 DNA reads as TGTGCCAGCAGTTATGGGGGAGGGCCCAAATACGAGCAGTACTTC.

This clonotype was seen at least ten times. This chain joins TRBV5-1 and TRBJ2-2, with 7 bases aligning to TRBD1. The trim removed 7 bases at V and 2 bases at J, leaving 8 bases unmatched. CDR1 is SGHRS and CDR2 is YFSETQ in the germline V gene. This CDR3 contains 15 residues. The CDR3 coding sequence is TGCGCCAGCGAGGTTGAAGGGGGCAACACCGGGGAGCTGTTTTTT. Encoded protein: CASEVEGGNTGELFF.

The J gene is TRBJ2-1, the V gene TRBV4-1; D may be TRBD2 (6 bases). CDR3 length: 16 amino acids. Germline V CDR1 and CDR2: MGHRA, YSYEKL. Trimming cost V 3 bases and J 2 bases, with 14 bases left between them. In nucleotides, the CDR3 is TGCGCCAGCAGCCAGCCGGGACTGAAGACCTACAATGAGCAGTTCTTC. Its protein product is CASSQPGLKTYNEQFF.

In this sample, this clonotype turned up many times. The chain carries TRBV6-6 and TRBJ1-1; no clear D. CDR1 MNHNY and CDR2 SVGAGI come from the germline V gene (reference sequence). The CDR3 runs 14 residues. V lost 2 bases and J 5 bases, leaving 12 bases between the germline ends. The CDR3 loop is CASSYGSGETEAFF. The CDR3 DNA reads TGTGCCAGCAGTTACGGGTCTGGGGAGACTGAAGCTTTCTTT.

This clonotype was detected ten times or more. The CDR3 nucleotides read TGTGCCAGCCAACAGGGGATTGGCTATGGCTACACCTTC. Translated: CASQQGIGYGYTF. The genes are TRBV12-3 or TRBV12-4 and TRBJ1-2, with 7 bases matching TRBD1. CDR3 size: 13 residues. The V segment lost 8 bases and the J segment 4 bases; nucleotides outside the gene matches: 7.

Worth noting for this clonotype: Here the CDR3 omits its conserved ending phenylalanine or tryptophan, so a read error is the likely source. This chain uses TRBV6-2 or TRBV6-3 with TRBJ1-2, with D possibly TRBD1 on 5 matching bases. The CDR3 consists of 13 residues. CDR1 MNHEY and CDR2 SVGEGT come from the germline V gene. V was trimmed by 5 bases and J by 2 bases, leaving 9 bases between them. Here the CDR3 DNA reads TGTGCCAGCAGTCAGGGATTCAACTATGGCTACACCTCC. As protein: CASSQGFNYGYTS.

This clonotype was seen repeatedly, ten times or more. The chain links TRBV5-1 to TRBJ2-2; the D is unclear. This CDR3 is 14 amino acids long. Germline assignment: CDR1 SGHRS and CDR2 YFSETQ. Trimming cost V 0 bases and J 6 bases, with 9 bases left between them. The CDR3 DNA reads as TGCGCCAGCAGCTTGGGGGCCGGGTCCGGGGAGCTGTTTTTT. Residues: CASSLGAGSGELFF.

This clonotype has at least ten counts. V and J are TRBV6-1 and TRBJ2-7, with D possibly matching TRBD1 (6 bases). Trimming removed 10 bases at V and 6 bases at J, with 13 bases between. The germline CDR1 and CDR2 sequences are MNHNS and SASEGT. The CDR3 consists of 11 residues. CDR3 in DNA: TGTGCCACCTTTACAGGGATCGAGCAGTACTTC. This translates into CATFTGIEQYF.

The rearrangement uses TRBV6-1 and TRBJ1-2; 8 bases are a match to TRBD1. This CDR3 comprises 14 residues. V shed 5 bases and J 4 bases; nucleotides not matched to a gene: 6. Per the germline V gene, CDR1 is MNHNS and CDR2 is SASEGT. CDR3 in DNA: TGTGCCAGCAGTAACGGACAGGGCCCCTATGGCTACACCTTC. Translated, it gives CASSNGQGPYGYTF.

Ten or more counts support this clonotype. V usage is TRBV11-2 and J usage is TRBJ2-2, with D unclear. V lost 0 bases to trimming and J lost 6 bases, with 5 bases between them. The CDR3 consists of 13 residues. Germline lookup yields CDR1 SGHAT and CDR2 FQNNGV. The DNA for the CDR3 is TGTGCCAGCAGCTTAGAAAGGGCCGGGGAGCTGTTTTTT. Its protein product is CASSLERAGELFF.

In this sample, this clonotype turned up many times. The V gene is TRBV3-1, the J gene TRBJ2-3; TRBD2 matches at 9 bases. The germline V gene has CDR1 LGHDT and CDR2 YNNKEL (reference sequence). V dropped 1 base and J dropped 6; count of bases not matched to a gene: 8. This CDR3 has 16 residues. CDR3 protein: CASSQGPSGTSDTQYF. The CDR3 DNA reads TGTGCCAGCAGCCAAGGGCCTAGCGGGACTTCGGATACGCAGTATTTT.

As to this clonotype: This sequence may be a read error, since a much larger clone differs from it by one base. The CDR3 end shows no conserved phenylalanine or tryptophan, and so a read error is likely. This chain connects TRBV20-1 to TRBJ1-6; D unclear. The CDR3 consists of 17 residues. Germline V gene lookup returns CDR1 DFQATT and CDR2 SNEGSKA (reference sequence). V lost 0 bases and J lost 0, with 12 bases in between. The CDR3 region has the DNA TGCAGTGCTAGAGATAAGGGTGCGGTCTCCTATAATTCACCCCTCCACCTT. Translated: CSARDKGAVSYNSPLHL.